One and the same sample provided the 29 T cell receptor beta chains below, sequenced in a study of CD8+CD57+ T cells in acquired aplastic anemia. Patients included in sequencing had previously demonstrated CD8+CD57+ cell expansion by flow cytometry. Investigators profiled TCR beta VDJ and CDR3 from genomic DNA template. TCRdb re-called the reads through MiXCR, storing one row per CDR3 protein. The sample consists of 200,000 to 250,000 distinct CDR3 sequences, more than 55% of them appearing once. The source material was sorted CD4+, CD8+, or CD8+CD57+ T cells (not recorded which) from PBMCs. The receptors shown here come from a human donor with aplastic anemia.

Of note for this clonotype: A much larger clone differs by one base, so this may be a read error. This chain uses TRBV5-6 with TRBJ2-2; 8 positions match TRBD1. The CDR3 covers 13 residues. Germline CDR1 reads SGHDT; CDR2 reads YYEEEE. The CDR3 bases are TGTGCCAGCAGCTTCCAGGGGGCCGGGGAGCTGCTTTTT. Its protein product is CASSFQGAGELLF.

The V gene is TRBV7-6, the J gene TRBJ1-6; D gene uncertain. CDR1 is SGHVS, CDR2 FNYEAQ, per germline. The CDR3 spans 15 residues. Trimming took 7 bases from V and 9 from J, leaving 19 bases between them. The CDR3 reads CASKGRVQRSSPLHF. Here the CDR3 DNA reads TGTGCCAGCAAAGGTCGGGTACAGCGATCTTCACCCCTCCACTTT.

The DNA of the CDR3 is TGTGCCACCAGCAGCTCCAGGTCGATACAGGGCAATGAGCAGTTCTTC. Translating gives CATSSSRSIQGNEQFF. The genes are TRBV15 and TRBJ2-1, with D perhaps matching TRBD1 (6 bases). V shed 3 bases and J shed 6 bases, with 18 bases lying between them. The V gene's germline CDR1 is LNHNV and CDR2 YYDKDF (reference sequence). There are 16 residues in the CDR3. Full variable domain (rest looked up from reference TRBV15 and TRBJ2-1): DAMVIQNPRYQVTQFGKPVTLSCSQTLNHNVMYWYQQKSSQAPKLLFHYYDKDFNNEADTPDNFQSRRPNTSFCFLDIRSPGLGDTAMYLCATSSSRSIQGNEQFFGPGTRLTVL.

The genes are TRBV7-9 and TRBJ2-5, with TRBD2 as a possible D gene (5 bases). The V end lost 6 bases, the J end lost 1 base, and 12 bases lay between the germline ends. The CDR3 has 14 residues. Germline lookup yields CDR1 SEHNR and CDR2 FQNEAQ (reference sequence). For the CDR3, the DNA is TGTGCCAGCAGTGAAGGAGGCCGCCAAGAGACCCAGTACTTC. This encodes CASSEGGRQETQYF. The variable domain in full, with the rest retrieved from reference TRBV7-9 and TRBJ2-5, is DTGVSQNPRHKITKRGQNVTFRCDPISEHNRLYWYRQTLGQGPEFLTYFQNEAQLEKSRLLSDRFSAERPKGSFSTLEIQRTEQGDSAMYLCASSEGGRQETQYFGPGTRLLVL.

This clonotype is a singleton in its sample. The chain links TRBV11-2 to TRBJ2-7; D remains unclear. V shed 0 bases and J shed 0 bases, with 9 bases lying between them. The germline gives CDR1 SGHAT, CDR2 FQNNGV. CDR3 length: 15 amino acids. CDR3 protein: CASSLDLITSYEQYF. The CDR3 DNA is TGTGCCAGCAGCTTAGATTTGATAACCTCCTACGAGCAGTACTTC.

For this clonotype: Germline is not matched at one junction end, which may reflect a read error. The CDR3 here is CASSSTEWTEQYF. DNA of the CDR3: TGCGCCAGCAGCTCGACAGAATGGACCGAGCAGTACTTC. The chain links TRBV5-5 to TRBJ2-7, with D perhaps matching TRBD1 (5 bases). CDR3 size: 13 residues. The germline V gene has CDR1 SGHKS and CDR2 YYEKEE (reference sequence). The full variable domain, in which reference TRBV5-5 and TRBJ2-7 provide the parts outside the CDR3, is DAGVTQSPTHLIKTRGQQVTLRCSPISGHKSVSWYQQVLGQGPQFIFQYYEKEERGRGNFPDRFSARQFPNYSSELNVNALLLGDSALYLCASSSTEWTEQYFGPGTRLTVT.

This chain joins TRBV6-1 and TRBJ2-7; a possible D gene is TRBD2 (5 bases). V dropped 5 bases and J dropped 5 bases, with 16 bases sitting between them. Germline loops: CDR1 MNHNS, CDR2 SASEGT. This CDR3 is 14 amino acids long. CDR3 region: CASSPMMGSHEQYF. The CDR3 bases are TGTGCCAGCAGTCCTATGATGGGGAGCCACGAGCAGTACTTC.

This clonotype was picked up a small number of times. This chain connects TRBV6-4 to TRBJ2-2, with D possibly matching TRBD2 (6 bases). The CDR3 spans 13 residues. The V gene lost 6 bases and the J gene lost 2 bases, with 7 bases spanning the gap. The germline CDR1 and CDR2 sequences are MRHNA and SNTAGT. The CDR3 is CASSGTNTGELFF. DNA of the CDR3: TGTGCCAGCAGCGGGACTAACACCGGGGAGCTGTTTTTT.

The V and J genes are TRBV5-1 and TRBJ2-6; TRBD1 aligns across 7 bases. V lost 4 bases, J lost 1 base, and 2 bases stayed unmatched. This CDR3 has 15 residues. The germline CDR1 and CDR2 sequences are SGHRS and YFSETQ. The CDR3 is CASSLQGSGANVLTF. The CDR3 bases are TGCGCCAGCAGCCTACAGGGGTCTGGGGCCAACGTCCTGACTTTC.

DNA of the CDR3: TGTGCCATCAGGATACAGGGTCTGACCACTGAAGCTTTCTTT. Translation gives CAIRIQGLTTEAFF. The chain couples TRBV10-3 to TRBJ1-1; D perhaps matches TRBD1 (6 bases). From germline, CDR1 is ENHRY and CDR2 SYGVKD. This CDR3 spans 14 amino acids. V lost 6 bases, J lost 4 bases, and 15 bases lay in between.

V is TRBV20-1 and J is TRBJ2-7; D is unresolved. There are 14 residues in the CDR3. V was shortened by 0 bases and J by 2 bases, with 11 bases between the two germline ends. Germline V gene sequence: CDR1 DFQATT, CDR2 SNEGSKA (reference sequence). CDR3 nucleotide sequence: TGCAGTGCTAGAGAACCGACAAAGGCCTACGAGCAGTACTTC. This sequence encodes CSAREPTKAYEQYF.

The table lists this clonotype with a few counts. The V gene is TRBV20-1, the J gene TRBJ1-5, with TRBD1 matching 9 bases. The CDR3 runs 13 residues. Germline CDR1 is DFQATT and CDR2 is SNEGSKA (reference sequence). V gave up 5 bases and J gave up 7 bases; unmatched junction bases: 6. The CDR3 is CSAHTGGGQPQHF. The CDR3 region has the DNA TGCAGTGCTCACACAGGGGGCGGGCAGCCCCAGCATTTT.

The chain is built from TRBV7-9 and TRBJ2-1; D possibly uses TRBD1 or TRBD2 (5 bases each). Per the germline V gene, CDR1 is SEHNR and CDR2 is FQNEAQ (reference sequence). Trimming removed 1 base at V and 7 bases at J, with 26 bases between. The CDR3 is made up of 19 amino acids. The chain's CDR3 is CASSLVPASGPGMVNEQFF. As DNA, the CDR3 is TGTGCCAGCAGCTTAGTCCCTGCCTCGGGGCCGGGCATGGTTAATGAGCAGTTCTTC.

The DNA of the CDR3 is TGTGCCAGCAGCTTGGGAGGAGGGGGAAAGGGACAGCCCCAGCATTTT. Its translation is CASSLGGGGKGQPQHF. The chain combines TRBV5-6 with TRBJ1-5, with D maybe TRBD1 (6 bases). This CDR3 contains 16 residues. CDR1 SGHDT and CDR2 YYEEEE come from the germline V gene. Trimming took off 0 bases at V and 7 bases at J, with 17 bases between the two ends.

This rearrangement joins TRBV20-1 to TRBJ2-7, with 13 bases identical to TRBD2. V was pared by 4 bases and J by 0 bases, with 9 bases of the junction left unmatched. The CDR3 consists of 17 residues. Germline values: CDR1 DFQATT, CDR2 SNEGSKA (reference sequence). The CDR3 sequence is CSATGLAGVGPSYEQYF. The CDR3, as DNA: TGCAGTGCTACAGGACTAGCGGGAGTTGGCCCCTCCTACGAGCAGTACTTC.

The gene calls are TRBV7-9 and TRBJ2-7; D call uncertain. The CDR3 extends over 11 amino acids. CDR1 is SEHNR and CDR2 is FQNEAQ in the germline V gene (reference sequence). V lost 6 bases and J lost 5, with 8 bases in between. The CDR3: CASRGLNEQYF. CDR3 DNA sequence: TGTGCCAGCAGAGGGCTGAACGAGCAGTACTTC. Variable domain in full (rest from reference TRBV7-9 and TRBJ2-7): DTGVSQNPRHKITKRGQNVTFRCDPISEHNRLYWYRQTLGQGPEFLTYFQNEAQLEKSRLLSDRFSAERPKGSFSTLEIQRTEQGDSAMYLCASRGLNEQYFGPGTRLTVT.

This clonotype came up a few times. The chain recombines TRBV29-1 with TRBJ1-1; TRBD1 is a possible D gene (5 bases). There are 12 residues in the CDR3. V was shortened by 3 bases and J by 5 bases, with 10 bases between the two germline ends. Per germline, CDR1 SQVTM and CDR2 ANQGSEA. CDR3 residues: CSVDRAGTEAFF. In nucleotides, the CDR3 is TGCAGCGTTGACAGGGCAGGGACTGAAGCTTTCTTT. Looking up the rest from reference TRBV29-1 and TRBJ1-1 gives the full variable domain: SAVISQKPSRDICQRGTSLTIQCQVDSQVTMMFWYRQQPGQSLTLIATANQGSEATYESGFVIDKFPISRPNLTFSTLTVSNMSPEDSSIYLCSVDRAGTEAFFGQGTRLTVV.

This clonotype was seen a few times. The chain recombines TRBV7-2 with TRBJ2-7, with 7 bases fitting TRBD1. This CDR3 spans 14 amino acids. Germline values: CDR1 SGHTA, CDR2 FQGNSA. V trimming: 5 bases; J trimming: 2 bases; junction bases outside the gene matches: 6. CDR3 in DNA: TGTGCCAGCAGCCCAAGGACAGGTACCTACGAGCAGTACTTC. Amino acid sequence: CASSPRTGTYEQYF.

This clonotype occurred a few times. The J gene is TRBJ1-1, the V gene TRBV30; no reliable D call. V lost 0 bases and J 3 bases, leaving 8 bases between the germline ends. The V gene's germline CDR1 is GTSNPN and CDR2 SVGIG (reference sequence). CDR3 size: 13 residues. The CDR3 reads CAWSVQKYTEAFF. CDR3 bases: TGTGCCTGGAGTGTACAGAAGTACACTGAAGCTTTCTTT.

This clonotype was detected ten times or more. The chain uses TRBV3-1 and TRBJ1-1, with 8 bases fitting TRBD1. V lost 4 bases and J lost 0; bases outside the gene matches: 1. CDR3 length: 14 amino acids. Germline V gene sequence: CDR1 LGHDT, CDR2 YNNKEL (reference sequence). The CDR3 reads CASSRTGMNTEAFF. The DNA for the CDR3 is TGTGCCAGCAGCCGGACAGGGATGAACACTGAAGCTTTCTTT.

The V and J genes are TRBV7-2 and TRBJ2-3; 12 nucleotides line up with TRBD2. V was pared by 2 bases and J by 2 bases, with 2 bases of the junction left unmatched. The CDR3 is 16 residues long. Germline values: CDR1 SGHTA, CDR2 FQGNSA. The CDR3 is CASSLLAGGLTDTQYF. The CDR3 nucleotides read TGTGCCAGCAGCTTACTAGCGGGGGGGCTCACAGATACGCAGTATTTT.

This chain joins TRBV25-1 and TRBJ2-3, with D unclear. Trimming stripped 2 bases from V and 4 bases from J, with 10 bases between. The CDR3 totals 14 residues. Germline values: CDR1 MGHDK, CDR2 SYGVNS. This CDR3 is CASSEEEYSDTQYF. Here the CDR3 DNA reads TGTGCCAGCAGTGAAGAAGAGTATTCAGATACGCAGTATTTT.

There are a few counts of this clonotype. V and J are TRBV15 and TRBJ2-6, with D perhaps TRBD2 (5 bases). The CDR3 covers 16 residues. Per the germline V gene, CDR1 is LNHNV and CDR2 is YYDKDF (reference sequence). Deletions cut 0 bases from V and 4 bases from J, with 10 bases between. Written as DNA, the CDR3 is TGTGCCACCAGCAGAGATCTCGGGGTGGGGGCCAACGTCCTGACTTTC. Residues: CATSRDLGVGANVLTF.

The chain links TRBV6-4 to TRBJ2-3; D remains unclear. The CDR3 sequence is 12 residues long. Looked up from germline, CDR1 is MRHNA and CDR2 is SNTAGT. The V end lost 4 bases, the J end lost 8 bases, and 10 bases lay between the germline ends. CDR3 nucleotides: TGTGCCAGCAGTGGCAATTGTGTTACGCAGTATTTT. It translates to CASSGNCVTQYF.

Remarks on this clonotype: One end of the junction is discordant with germline, which a read error may explain. The rearrangement joins TRBV15 to TRBJ2-1; TRBD2 aligns across 14 bases. Germline CDR1 and CDR2: LNHNV and YYDKDF (reference sequence). The CDR3 has 17 amino acids. The CDR3 DNA follows: TGTACCACCAGCAGCCCATGGGGACTAGCGGGGGTTAATGAGCAGTTCTTC. It codes for CTTSSPWGLAGVNEQFF. The entire variable domain, with the rest obtained from reference TRBV15 and TRBJ2-1, is as follows: DAMVIQNPRYQVTQFGKPVTLSCSQTLNHNVMYWYQQKSSQAPKLLFHYYDKDFNNEADTPDNFQSRRPNTSFCFLDIRSPGLGDTAMYLCTTSSPWGLAGVNEQFFGPGTRLTVL.

The CDR3 loop is CASSWDSANEKLFF. The CDR3 coding sequence is TGTGCCAGCAGTTGGGACAGTGCTAATGAAAAACTGTTTTTT. V and J are TRBV7-2 and TRBJ1-4, with 7 positions matching TRBD1. Germline V lookup: CDR1 SGHTA, CDR2 FQGNSA. CDR3 size: 14 residues. The V segment lost 6 bases and the J segment 3 bases; nucleotides outside the gene matches: 4.

This chain connects TRBV20-1 to TRBJ2-7; 11 bases match TRBD1. Germline V gene sequence: CDR1 DFQATT, CDR2 SNEGSKA (reference sequence). CDR3 length: 13 amino acids. V dropped 6 bases and J dropped 2; count of bases not matched to a gene: 3. CDR3 sequence reads: CSAQDRGPYEQYF. For the CDR3, the DNA is TGCAGTGCCCAGGACAGGGGGCCCTACGAGCAGTACTTC.

The chain has TRBV3-1 and TRBJ2-7; possibly TRBD1 or TRBD2 for D (5 bases each). The CDR3 runs to 13 residues. Trimming took off 6 bases at V and 3 bases at J, with 12 bases between the two ends. The germline V gene encodes CDR1 LGHDT and CDR2 YNNKEL (reference sequence). The CDR3 is CASSRDARYEQYF. CDR3 DNA sequence: TGTGCCAGCAGTCGGGACGCCCGCTACGAGCAGTACTTC.

The V and J genes are TRBV24-1 and TRBJ2-7, with 9 nucleotides matching TRBD2. Germline CDR1 is KGHDR and CDR2 is SFDVKD. The V gene end was trimmed by 9 bases and the J gene end by 5 bases; junction bases not matched to a gene: 13. The CDR3 sequence is 15 residues long. This CDR3 is CATRGRGGDTDEQYF. CDR3 sequence (DNA): TGTGCCACCCGGGGGCGGGGGGGGGACACCGACGAGCAGTACTTC.